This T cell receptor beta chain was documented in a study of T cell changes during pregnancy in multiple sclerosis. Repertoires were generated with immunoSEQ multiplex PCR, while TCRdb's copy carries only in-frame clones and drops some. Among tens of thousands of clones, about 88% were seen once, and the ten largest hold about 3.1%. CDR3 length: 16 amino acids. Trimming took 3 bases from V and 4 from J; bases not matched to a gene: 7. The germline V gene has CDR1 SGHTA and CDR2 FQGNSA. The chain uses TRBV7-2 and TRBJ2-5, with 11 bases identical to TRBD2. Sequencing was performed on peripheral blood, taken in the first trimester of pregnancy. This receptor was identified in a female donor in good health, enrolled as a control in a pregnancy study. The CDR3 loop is CASSFLAGGLGETQYF. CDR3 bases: TGTGCCAGCAGCTTCTTAGCGGGGGGGCTCGGAGAGACCCAGTACTTC.